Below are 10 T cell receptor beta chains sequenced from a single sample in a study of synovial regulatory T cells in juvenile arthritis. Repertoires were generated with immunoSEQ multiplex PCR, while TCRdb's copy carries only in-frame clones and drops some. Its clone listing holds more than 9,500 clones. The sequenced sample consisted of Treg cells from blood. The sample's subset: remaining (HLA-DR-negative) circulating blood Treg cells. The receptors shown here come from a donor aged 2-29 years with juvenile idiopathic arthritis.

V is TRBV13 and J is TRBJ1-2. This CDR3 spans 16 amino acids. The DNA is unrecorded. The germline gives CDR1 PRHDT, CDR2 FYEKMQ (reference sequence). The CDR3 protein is CASSLLHRQTGGGYTF.

The CDR3: CASSLAGAGANVLTF. V and J are TRBV28 and TRBJ2-6. CDR1 MDHEN and CDR2 SYDVKM come from the germline V gene. This CDR3 is 15 amino acids long. This entry has no DNA.

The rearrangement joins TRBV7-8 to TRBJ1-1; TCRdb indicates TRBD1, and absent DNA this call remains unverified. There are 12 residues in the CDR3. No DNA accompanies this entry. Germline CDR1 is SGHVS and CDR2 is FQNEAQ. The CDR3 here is CASSSWDSEAFF.

CDR3 protein: CASSEGGLSGNTIYF. This chain joins TRBV2 and TRBJ1-3. Germline V CDR1 and CDR2: SNHLY, FYNNEI. The CDR3 covers 15 residues. No nucleotide data were recorded.

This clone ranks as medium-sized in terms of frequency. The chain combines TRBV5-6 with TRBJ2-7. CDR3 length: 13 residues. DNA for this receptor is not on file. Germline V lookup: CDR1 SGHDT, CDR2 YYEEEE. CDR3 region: CASSLMGYNEQYF.

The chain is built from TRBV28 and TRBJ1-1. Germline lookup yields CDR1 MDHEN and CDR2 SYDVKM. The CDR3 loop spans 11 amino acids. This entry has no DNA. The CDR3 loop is CASSLFTEAFF.

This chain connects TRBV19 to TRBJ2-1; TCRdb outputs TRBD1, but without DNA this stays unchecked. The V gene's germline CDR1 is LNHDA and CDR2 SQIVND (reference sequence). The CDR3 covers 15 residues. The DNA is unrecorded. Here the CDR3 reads CASSMLDRGYNEQFF.

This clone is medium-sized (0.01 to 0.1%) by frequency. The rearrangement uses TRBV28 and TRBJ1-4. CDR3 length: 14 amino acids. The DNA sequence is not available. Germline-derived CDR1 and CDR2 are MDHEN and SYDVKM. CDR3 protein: CASGGPAGNEKLFF.

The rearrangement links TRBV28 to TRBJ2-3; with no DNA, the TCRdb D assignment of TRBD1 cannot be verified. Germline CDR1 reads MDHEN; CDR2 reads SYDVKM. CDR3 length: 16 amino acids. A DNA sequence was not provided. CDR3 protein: CASSRPGQASTDTQYF.

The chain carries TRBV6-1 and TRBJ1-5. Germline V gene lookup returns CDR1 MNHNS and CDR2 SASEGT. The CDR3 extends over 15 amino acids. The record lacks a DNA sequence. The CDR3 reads CASSELYVSNQPQHF.